This TCR beta chain was sequenced during a study of Tregs in tolerant kidney transplant recipients. The CDR3 has 11 residues. The V and J ends lost 4 bases and 3 bases respectively, with 4 bases between them. CDR1 SGHRS and CDR2 YFSETQ come from the germline V gene. Only in-frame clones appear in the TCRdb table, and some are missing; sequencing was by immunoSEQ multiplex PCR. The profile shows around 78,000 clones, approximately 89% of them singletons. This sequence joins TRBV5-1 and TRBJ1-1; the D is unclear. This specimen consisted of Tregs from blood, obtained before the transplant. This TCR derives from a human donor who received a combined kidney and bone marrow transplant. The CDR3 coding sequence is TGCGCCAGCAGCAGGGACACTGAAGCTTTCTTT. It translates to CASSRDTEAFF.